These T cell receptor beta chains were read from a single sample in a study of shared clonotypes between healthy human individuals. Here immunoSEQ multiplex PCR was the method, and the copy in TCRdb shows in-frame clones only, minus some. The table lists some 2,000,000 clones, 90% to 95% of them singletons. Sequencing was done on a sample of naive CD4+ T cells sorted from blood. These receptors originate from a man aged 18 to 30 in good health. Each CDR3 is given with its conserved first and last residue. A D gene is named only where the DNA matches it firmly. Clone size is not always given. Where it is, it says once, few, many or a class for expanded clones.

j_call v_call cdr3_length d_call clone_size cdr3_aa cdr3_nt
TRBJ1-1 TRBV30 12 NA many CAWSIRNTEAFF TGTGCCTGGAGTATCCGGAACACTGAAGCTTTCTTT
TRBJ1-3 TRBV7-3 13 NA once CASSPGIGNTIYF TGTGCCAGCAGCCCCGGGATCGGAAACACCATATATTTT
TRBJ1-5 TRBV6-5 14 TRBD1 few CASSPSQGDQPQHF TGTGCCAGCAGCCCAAGTCAGGGGGATCAGCCCCAGCATTTT
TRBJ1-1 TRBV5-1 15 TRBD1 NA CASSLEGQGGTEAFF TGCGCCAGCAGCTTGGAGGGACAGGGGGGAACTGAAGCTTTCTTT
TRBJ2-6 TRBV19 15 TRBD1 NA CASSNGQVKANVLTF TGTGCCAGTAGTAACGGACAGGTGAAGGCCAACGTCCTGACTTTC
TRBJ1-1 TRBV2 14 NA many CASTRLGGQFEAFF TGTGCCAGCACCCGCTTAGGCGGACAGTTTGAAGCTTTCTTT
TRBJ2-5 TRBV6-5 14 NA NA CASSTLGETETQYF TGTGCCAGCAGCACGCTAGGTGAGACGGAGACCCAGTACTTC
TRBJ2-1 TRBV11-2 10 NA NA CASSLTEQFF TGTGCCAGCAGCTTAACTGAGCAGTTCTTC
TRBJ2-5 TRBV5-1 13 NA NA CASSFSRAETQYF TGCGCCAGCAGCTTCAGCAGGGCGGAGACCCAGTACTTC
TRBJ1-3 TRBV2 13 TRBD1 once CASGTDSGNTIYF TGTGCCAGCGGGACAGACTCTGGAAACACCATATATTTT
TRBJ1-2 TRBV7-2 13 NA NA CASSPNRNYGYTF TGTGCCAGCAGCCCAAACAGGAACTATGGCTACACCTTC
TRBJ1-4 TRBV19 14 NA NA CASRTQATPEKLFF TGTGCCAGTAGGACACAGGCAACCCCGGAAAAACTGTTTTTT
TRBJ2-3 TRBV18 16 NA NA CASSPGSGSGTDTQYF TGTGCCAGCTCACCAGGGTCAGGGTCCGGCACAGATACGCAGTATTTT
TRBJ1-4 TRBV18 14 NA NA CASSPQGFNEKLFF TGTGCCAGCTCACCACAGGGGTTCAATGAAAAACTGTTTTTT
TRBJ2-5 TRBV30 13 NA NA CAWSVQRKETQYF TGTGCCTGGAGTGTGCAGCGGAAAGAGACCCAGTACTTC
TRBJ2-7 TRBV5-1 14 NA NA CASSLAGGPYEQYF TGCGCCAGCAGCTTGGCGGGGGGCCCCTACGAGCAGTACTTC
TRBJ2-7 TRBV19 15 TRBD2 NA CASSTTSGRLHEQYF TGTGCCAGTAGTACCACTAGCGGGAGGCTCCACGAGCAGTACTTC
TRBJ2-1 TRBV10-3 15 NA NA CAIGSTGESVNEQFF TGTGCCATCGGCTCAACAGGTGAGAGTGTCAATGAGCAGTTCTTC
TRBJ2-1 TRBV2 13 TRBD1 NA CASSGQGGNEQFF TGTGCCAGCAGTGGACAGGGGGGAAATGAGCAGTTCTTC
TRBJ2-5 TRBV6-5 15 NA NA CASSYIAAYQETQYF TGTGCCAGCAGTTACATAGCGGCCTACCAAGAGACCCAGTACTTC
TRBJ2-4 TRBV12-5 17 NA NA CASGLVSGLTAKNIQYF TGTGCTAGTGGTTTGGTATCTGGGCTGACCGCCAAAAACATTCAGTACTTC
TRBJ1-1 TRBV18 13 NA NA CASSPVQETEAFF TGTGCCAGCTCACCGGTACAGGAAACTGAAGCTTTCTTT
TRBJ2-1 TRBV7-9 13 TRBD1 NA CASSLETGYEQFF TGTGCCAGCAGCCTCGAGACAGGGTATGAGCAGTTCTTC
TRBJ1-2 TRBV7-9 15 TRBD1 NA CASSFTPQGARGYTF TGTGCCAGCAGCTTTACTCCCCAGGGGGCACGTGGCTACACCTTC
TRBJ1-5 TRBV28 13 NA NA CASSLRTNQPQHF TGTGCCAGCAGTTTAAGGACAAATCAGCCCCAGCATTTT
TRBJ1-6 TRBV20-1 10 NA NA CSADKGPLHF TGCAGTGCCGACAAAGGACCCCTCCACTTT
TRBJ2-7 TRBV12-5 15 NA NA CASGQDRWGPHEQYF TGTGCTAGTGGTCAAGACAGGTGGGGACCTCACGAGCAGTACTTC
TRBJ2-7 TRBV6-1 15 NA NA CASSLFDREVYEQYF TGTGCCAGCAGTCTCTTTGACAGGGAGGTTTACGAGCAGTACTTC
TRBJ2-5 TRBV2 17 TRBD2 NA CASSETPLLAGKETQYF TGTGCCAGCAGTGAAACTCCCCTCTTAGCGGGGAAGGAGACCCAGTACTTC
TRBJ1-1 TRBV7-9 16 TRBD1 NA CASSARTGGMNTEAFF TGTGCCAGCAGCGCCCGGACAGGGGGCATGAACACTGAAGCTTTCTTT
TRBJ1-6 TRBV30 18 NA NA CAWSENRWGSSYNSPLHF TGTGCCTGGAGTGAGAACAGGTGGGGAAGCTCCTATAATTCACCCCTCCACTTT
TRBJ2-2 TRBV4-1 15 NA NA CASSQRGKEGGELFF TGCGCCAGCAGCCAGAGGGGTAAGGAGGGCGGGGAGCTGTTTTTT
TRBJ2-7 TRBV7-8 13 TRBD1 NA CASSRGTGLEQYF TGTGCCAGCAGCCGCGGGACAGGGCTCGAGCAGTACTTC
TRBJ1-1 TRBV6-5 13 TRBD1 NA CASRKTGSGEAFF TGTGCCAGCAGGAAGACAGGGTCGGGTGAAGCTTTCTTT